This TCR beta chain is drawn from a study of blood T cell repertoires in COVID-19. Study-wide context: Sites across the United States, Italy and Spain contributed samples from acute and convalescent COVID-19.

TCRdb keeps only in-frame clones here, not all; method: immunoSEQ multiplex PCR. The data contain 120,000 to 150,000 clones, around 82% of them seen just once; the ten biggest clones take up 5.5%. This CDR3 region has 15 residues. Trimming removed 6 bases from V and 6 bases from J; junction bases left unmatched: 9. In germline, CDR1 is MNHEY, CDR2 SVGAGI. The sequenced sample consisted of PBMCs or T cells enriched from blood (not recorded which). The chain couples TRBV6-5 to TRBJ2-3; 10 nucleotides agree with TRBD1. The origin of this receptor is a man aged 35-49 years with acute COVID-19. CDR3 region: CASSRDRGRFDTQYF. The CDR3 DNA follows: TGTGCCAGCAGCAGAGACAGGGGGCGATTTGATACGCAGTATTTT.